This is a list of T cell receptor beta chains from one sample in a study of CD8 T cells in Susac syndrome. TCRdb fed the immunoSEQ multiplex PCR reads into MiXCR, producing one record per CDR3 protein. The repertoire holds about 120,000 distinct CDR3 sequences, with about 95% as singletons. The sequencing sample was made of CD4+ T cells from PBMCs. Receptors originate from a human donor with multiple sclerosis. Both conserved end residues are part of each CDR3. A D gene is named only where the DNA matches it firmly. Rows may omit the clone size; those that give it use once, few, many or a size class.

.,16,.,TRBV5-6,TRBJ2-7,TGTGCCAGCAGCTTGGTAAATACAGCGATGACCTACGAGCAGTACTTC,CASSLVNTAMTYEQYF
.,12,.,TRBV6-2/TRBV6-3,TRBJ2-7,TGTGCCAGCAGTTATTTTACCTACGAGCAGTACTTC,CASSYFTYEQYF
.,15,.,TRBV6-6,TRBJ1-5,TGTGCCAGCAGTTCCGAGGGGTATAGCAATCAGCCCCAGCATTTT,CASSSEGYSNQPQHF
.,13,.,TRBV12-3/TRBV12-4,TRBJ1-2,TGTGCCAGCAGTTTGGGGTCTAACTATGGCTACACCTTC,CASSLGSNYGYTF
.,14,.,TRBV6-5,TRBJ1-5,TGTGCCAGCAGTTACTCGACAGCCGATCAGCCCCAGCATTTT,CASSYSTADQPQHF
.,13,TRBD1,TRBV10-3,TRBJ2-7,TGTGCCATCAGCGTTGACAGGGGCTACGAGCAGTACTTC,CAISVDRGYEQYF
.,12,TRBD2,TRBV29-1,TRBJ2-5,TGCAGCTCCCAGACTAGCGGAGAGACCCAGTACTTC,CSSQTSGETQYF
.,14,.,TRBV12-3/TRBV12-4,TRBJ1-2,TGTGCCAGCAGTCCTTCCCCGGGCGGGGAGGGCTACACCTTC,CASSPSPGGEGYTF
.,13,TRBD1,TRBV30,TRBJ2-1,TGTGCCAGCTCGACAGGGGTTTACAATGAGCAGTTCTTC,CASSTGVYNEQFF
.,15,.,TRBV18,TRBJ1-6,TGTGCCAGCTCAGTCCGGGACATCCATAATTCACCCCTCCACTTT,CASSVRDIHNSPLHF
.,13,.,TRBV28,TRBJ1-2,TGTGCCAGCACCCTAGGCCAAGCCTATGGCTACACCTTC,CASTLGQAYGYTF
.,14,TRBD2,TRBV30,TRBJ2-2,TGTGCCTGGAGGTTAGCGGGGAACACCGGGGAGCTGTTTTTT,CAWRLAGNTGELFF
.,17,.,TRBV5-1,TRBJ2-1,TGCGCCAGCAGCTTGGGCCGGACAAGGGTTAGCTACAATGAGCAGTTCTTC,CASSLGRTRVSYNEQFF
.,17,TRBD1,TRBV5-1,TRBJ2-2,TGCGCCAGCAGCTTGGGGTCGACAGGGGGCGCGACCGGGGAGCTGTTTTTT,CASSLGSTGGATGELFF
.,13,.,TRBV6-5,TRBJ2-2,TGTGCCAGCACTGAGCGGAACACCGGGGAGCTGTTTTTT,CASTERNTGELFF
.,16,.,TRBV5-8,TRBJ2-5,TGTGCCAGCAGCTATAACAGGGGAGGCGGCCAAGAGACCCAGTACTTC,CASSYNRGGGQETQYF
.,14,.,TRBV15,TRBJ2-5,TGTGCCACCAGCCCACGGTGGGCGGAAGAGACCCAGTACTTC,CATSPRWAEETQYF
few,14,TRBD1,TRBV7-6,TRBJ2-5,TGTGCCAGCAGCTTAGGGACAGGGCGAGAGACCCAGTACTTC,CASSLGTGRETQYF
.,15,TRBD1,TRBV5-1,TRBJ1-2,TGCGCCAGCAGCCCAGGGACAGGGGGCAACTATGGCTACACCTTC,CASSPGTGGNYGYTF
.,13,.,TRBV20-1,TRBJ2-3,TGCAGTGCTGGGACGCCGGGCACAGATACGCAGTATTTT,CSAGTPGTDTQYF
once,11,.,TRBV6-6,TRBJ1-1,TGTGCCAGCAGTCTAACTAGGAGGGCTTTCTTT,CASSLTRRAFF
.,13,.,TRBV6-2/TRBV6-3,TRBJ2-7,TGTGCCAGCAGTAATCCTGCTTACTACGAGCAGTACTTC,CASSNPAYYEQYF
once,17,.,TRBV5-1,TRBJ2-7,TGCGCCAGCAGCTTGGGGATCCGGGGGCAGGCGTCCTACGAGCAGTACTTC,CASSLGIRGQASYEQYF
.,12,.,TRBV19,TRBJ1-2,TGTGCCACCGCCCAGGCAAAGGGGGGCTACACCTTC,CATAQAKGGYTF
.,15,TRBD1,TRBV20-1,TRBJ2-7,TGCAGTGCTAGAGATGGGGGGACAGGAGACTACGAGCAGTACTTC,CSARDGGTGDYEQYF
.,15,TRBD1,TRBV5-1,TRBJ1-2,TGCGCCAGCAGCCCCGGGACAGGGGGCGCGTGGGGCTACACCTTC,CASSPGTGGAWGYTF
.,14,TRBD1,TRBV27,TRBJ2-7,TGTGCCAGCAAGGAGACAGGGCAGGCCTACGAGCAGTACTTC,CASKETGQAYEQYF
.,12,TRBD1,TRBV20-1,TRBJ1-2,TGCCTCGGGACAGACCCTAACTATGGCTACACCTTC,CLGTDPNYGYTF
.,13,.,TRBV18,TRBJ1-2,TGTGCCAGCTCCCCAGGGACATCGAGTGGCTACACCTTC,CASSPGTSSGYTF